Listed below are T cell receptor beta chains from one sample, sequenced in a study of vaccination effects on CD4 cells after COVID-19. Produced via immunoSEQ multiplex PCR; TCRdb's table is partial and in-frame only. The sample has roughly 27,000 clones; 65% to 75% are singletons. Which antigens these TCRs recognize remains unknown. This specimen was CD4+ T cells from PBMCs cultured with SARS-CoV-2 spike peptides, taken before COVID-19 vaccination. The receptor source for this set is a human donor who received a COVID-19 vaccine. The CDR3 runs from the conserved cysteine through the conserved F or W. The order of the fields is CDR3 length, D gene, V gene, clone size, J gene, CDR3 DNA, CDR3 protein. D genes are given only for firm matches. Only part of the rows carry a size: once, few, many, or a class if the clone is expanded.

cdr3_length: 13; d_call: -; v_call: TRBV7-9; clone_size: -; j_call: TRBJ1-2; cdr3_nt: TGTGCCAGCAGCTTTCCATCCGACTATGGCTACACCTTC; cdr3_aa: CASSFPSDYGYTF
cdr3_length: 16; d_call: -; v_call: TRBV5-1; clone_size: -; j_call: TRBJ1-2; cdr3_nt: TGCGCCAGCAGCCCCCCGGATGGGGTATTGGGAGATGGCTACACCTTC; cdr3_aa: CASSPPDGVLGDGYTF
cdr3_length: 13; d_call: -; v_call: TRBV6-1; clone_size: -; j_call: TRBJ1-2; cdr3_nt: TGTGCCAGCAGTGAAGTTGCGGACACTGGCTACACCTTC; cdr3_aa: CASSEVADTGYTF
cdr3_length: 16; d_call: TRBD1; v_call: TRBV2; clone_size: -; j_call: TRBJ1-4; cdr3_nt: TGTGCCAGCAGTGGACGACAGGGCCGCCTTAATGAAAAACTGTTTTTT; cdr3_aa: CASSGRQGRLNEKLFF
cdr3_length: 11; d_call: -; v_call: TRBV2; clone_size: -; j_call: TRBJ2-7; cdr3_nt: TGTGCCAGCAGGGGACACTACGAGCAGTACTTC; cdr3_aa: CASRGHYEQYF
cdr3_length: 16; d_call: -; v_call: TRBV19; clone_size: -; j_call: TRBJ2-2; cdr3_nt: TGTGCCAGTAGTATATTCGCTAGATTGAACACCGGGGAGCTGTTTTTT; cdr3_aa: CASSIFARLNTGELFF
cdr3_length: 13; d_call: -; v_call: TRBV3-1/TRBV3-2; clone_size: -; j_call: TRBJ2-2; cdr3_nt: TGTGCCAGCAGCCAAAGTGAGGCCGGGGAGCTGTTTTTT; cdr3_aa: CASSQSEAGELFF
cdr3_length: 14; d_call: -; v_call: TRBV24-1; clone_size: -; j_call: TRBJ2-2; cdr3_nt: TGTGCCACCAGTGATAGGCCGGGCACCGGGGAGCTGTTTTTT; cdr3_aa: CATSDRPGTGELFF
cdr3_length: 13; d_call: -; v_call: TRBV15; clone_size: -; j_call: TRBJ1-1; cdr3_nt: TGTGCCACTTCCGATGGGGGTATTGGTGAAGCTTTCTTT; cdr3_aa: CATSDGGIGEAFF
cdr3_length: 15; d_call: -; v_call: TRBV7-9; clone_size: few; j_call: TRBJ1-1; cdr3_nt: TGTGCCAGCCAGGGGCTGGCCGGCCCCCACACTGAAGCTTTCTTT; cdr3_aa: CASQGLAGPHTEAFF
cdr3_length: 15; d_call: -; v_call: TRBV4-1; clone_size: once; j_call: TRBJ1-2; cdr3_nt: TGCGCCAGCAGCCAACCCGGGCAGTCTAACTATGGCTACACCTTC; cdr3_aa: CASSQPGQSNYGYTF
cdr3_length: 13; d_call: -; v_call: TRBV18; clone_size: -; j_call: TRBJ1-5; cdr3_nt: TGTGCCAGCACGAAGGACACAAATCAGCCCCAGCATTTT; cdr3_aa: CASTKDTNQPQHF
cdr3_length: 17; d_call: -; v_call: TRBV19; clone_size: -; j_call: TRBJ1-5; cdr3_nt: TGTGCCAGTAGTATCACCGCGGGGGAGGGAGGGAATCAGCCCCAGCATTTT; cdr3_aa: CASSITAGEGGNQPQHF
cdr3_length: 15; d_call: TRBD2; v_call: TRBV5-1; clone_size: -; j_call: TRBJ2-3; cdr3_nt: TGCGCCAGCAGCTTCAGCGGGGGGACCACAGATACGCAGTATTTT; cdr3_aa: CASSFSGGTTDTQYF
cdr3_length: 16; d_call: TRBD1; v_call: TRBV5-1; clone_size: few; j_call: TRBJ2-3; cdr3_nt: TGCGCCAGCAGCTTGGGTACAGGGGGAGGCACAGATACGCAGTATTTT; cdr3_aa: CASSLGTGGGTDTQYF
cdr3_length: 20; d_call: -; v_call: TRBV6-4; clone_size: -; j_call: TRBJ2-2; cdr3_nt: TGTGCCAGCAGTGACTTTGGATTTATATCGCACAGGACCAACACCGGGGAGCTGTTTTTT; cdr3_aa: CASSDFGFISHRTNTGELFF
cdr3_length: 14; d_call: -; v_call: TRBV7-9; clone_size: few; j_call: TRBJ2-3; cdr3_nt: TGTGCCAGCAGCTTTGGAGCGACCACAGATACGCAGTATTTT; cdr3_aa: CASSFGATTDTQYF
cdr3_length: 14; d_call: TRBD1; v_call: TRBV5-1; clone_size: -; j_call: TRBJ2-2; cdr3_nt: TGCGCCAGCCTTAGAGGACAGGGAACCGGGGAGCTGTTTTTT; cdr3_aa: CASLRGQGTGELFF
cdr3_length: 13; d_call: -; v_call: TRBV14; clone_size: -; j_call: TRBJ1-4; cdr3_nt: TGTGCCAGCAGCCAGAATTTAGGGGAAAAACTGTTTTTT; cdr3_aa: CASSQNLGEKLFF
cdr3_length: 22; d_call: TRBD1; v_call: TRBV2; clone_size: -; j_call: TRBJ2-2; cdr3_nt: TGTGCCAGCAGTTCCCCGGGACAGGGAAGTTCGGTCAAACCGAGCAACACCGGGGAGCTGTTTTTT; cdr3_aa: CASSSPGQGSSVKPSNTGELFF
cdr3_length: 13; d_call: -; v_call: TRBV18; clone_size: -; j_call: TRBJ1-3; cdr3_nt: TGTGCCAGCTCCTTGGGAAGAGCCGACACCATATATTTT; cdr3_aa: CASSLGRADTIYF
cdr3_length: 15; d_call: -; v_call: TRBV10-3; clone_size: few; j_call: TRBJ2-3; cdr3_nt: TGTGCCATCAGTGAGCCATTTCTAGACACAGATACGCAGTATTTT; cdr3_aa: CAISEPFLDTDTQYF
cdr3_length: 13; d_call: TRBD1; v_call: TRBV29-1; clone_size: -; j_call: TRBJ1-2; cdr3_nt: TGCAGCGCGTGGGACAGGGGAATGTATGGCTACACCTTC; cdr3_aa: CSAWDRGMYGYTF
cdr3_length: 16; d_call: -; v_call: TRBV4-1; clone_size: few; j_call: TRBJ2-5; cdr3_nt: TGCGCCAGCAGCCAAGACGGCAGTGCGGGATGGGATACCCAGTACTTC; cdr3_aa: CASSQDGSAGWDTQYF
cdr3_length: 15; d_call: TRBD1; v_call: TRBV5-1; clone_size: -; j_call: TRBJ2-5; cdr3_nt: TGCGCCAGCAGCAGGATACAGGGGAGCGAAGAGACCCAGTACTTC; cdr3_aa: CASSRIQGSEETQYF
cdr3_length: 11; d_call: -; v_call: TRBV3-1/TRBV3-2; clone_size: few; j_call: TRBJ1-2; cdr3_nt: TGTGCCAGCAGCCAATTTGAAGCCTACACCTTC; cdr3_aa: CASSQFEAYTF
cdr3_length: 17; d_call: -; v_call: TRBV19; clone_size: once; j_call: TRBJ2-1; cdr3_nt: TGTGCCAGTAGTCTCGAAAGTCTAGCAAGGGGGTACAATGAGCAGTTCTTC; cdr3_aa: CASSLESLARGYNEQFF
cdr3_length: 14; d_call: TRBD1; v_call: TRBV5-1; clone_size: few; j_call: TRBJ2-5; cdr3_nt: TGCGCCAGCAGCATACAGGGGGCGCGTGAGACCCAGTACTTC; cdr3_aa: CASSIQGARETQYF
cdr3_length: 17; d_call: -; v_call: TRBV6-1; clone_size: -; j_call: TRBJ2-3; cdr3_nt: TGTGCCAGCAGTGAATATAGCGGCCTTTGGAGGCCAGATACGCAGTATTTT; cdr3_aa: CASSEYSGLWRPDTQYF
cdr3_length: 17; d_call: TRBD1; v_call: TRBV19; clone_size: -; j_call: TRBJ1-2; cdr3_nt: TGTGCCAGTAGTATAGGGCAGGGGGCAATCACTAACTATGGCTACACCTTC; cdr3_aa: CASSIGQGAITNYGYTF
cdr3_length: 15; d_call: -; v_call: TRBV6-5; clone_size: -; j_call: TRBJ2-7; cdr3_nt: TGTGCCAGCAGTTACACCTTTGTCCTTTCCTACGAGCAGTACTTC; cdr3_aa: CASSYTFVLSYEQYF
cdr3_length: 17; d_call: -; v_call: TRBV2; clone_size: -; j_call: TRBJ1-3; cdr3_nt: TGTGCCAGCAGTGAAGAGTTGGCAGGGACCTCTGGAAACACCATATATTTT; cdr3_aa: CASSEELAGTSGNTIYF
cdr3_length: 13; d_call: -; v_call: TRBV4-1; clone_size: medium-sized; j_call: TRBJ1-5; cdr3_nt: TGCGCCAGCAGCCAAGCAGGGGATCAGCCCCAGCATTTT; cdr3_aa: CASSQAGDQPQHF
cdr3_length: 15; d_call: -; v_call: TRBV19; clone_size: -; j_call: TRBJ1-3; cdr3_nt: TGTGCCAGTAGTATCATTTCGGGCTCTGGAAACACCATATATTTT; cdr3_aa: CASSIISGSGNTIYF
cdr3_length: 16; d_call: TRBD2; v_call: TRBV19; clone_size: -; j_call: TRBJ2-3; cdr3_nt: TGTGCCAGTACTCGGGGCCCGGGACTAGGCACAGATACGCAGTATTTT; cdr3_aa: CASTRGPGLGTDTQYF
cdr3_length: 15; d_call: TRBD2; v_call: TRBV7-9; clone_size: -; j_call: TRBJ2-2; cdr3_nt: TGTGCCAGCAGCGACCGACTAGCGGGCACCGGGGAGCTGTTTTTT; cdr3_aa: CASSDRLAGTGELFF
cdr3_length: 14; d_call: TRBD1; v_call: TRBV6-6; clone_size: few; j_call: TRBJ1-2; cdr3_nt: TGTGCCAGCAGTGACAGGGGGGCTAACTATGGCTACACCTTC; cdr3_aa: CASSDRGANYGYTF
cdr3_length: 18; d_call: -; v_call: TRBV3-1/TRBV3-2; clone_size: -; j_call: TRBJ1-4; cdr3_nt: TGTGCCAGCAGCCAAGTTGATAGACGTCGTGCAACTAATGAAAAACTGTTTTTT; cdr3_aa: CASSQVDRRRATNEKLFF
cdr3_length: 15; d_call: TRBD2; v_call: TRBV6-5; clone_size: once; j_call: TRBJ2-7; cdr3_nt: TGTGCCAGCAGTTACTCGACGGGACTAACCTACGAGCAGTACTTC; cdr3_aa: CASSYSTGLTYEQYF
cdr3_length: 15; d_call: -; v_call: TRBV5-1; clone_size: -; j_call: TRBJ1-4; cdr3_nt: TGCGCCAGCAGCTTGGACCAGGGGACTAATGAAAAACTGTTTTTT; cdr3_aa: CASSLDQGTNEKLFF
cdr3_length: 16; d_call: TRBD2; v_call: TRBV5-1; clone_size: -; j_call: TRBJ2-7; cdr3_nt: TGCGCCAGCAGCTTGGTAGCGGGAGGGCCCCCCTACGAGCAGTACTTC; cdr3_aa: CASSLVAGGPPYEQYF
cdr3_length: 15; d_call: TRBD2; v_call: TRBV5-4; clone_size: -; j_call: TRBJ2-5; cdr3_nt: TGTGCCAGCAGCGCAAGGACTAGCGTCCAAGAGACCCAGTACTTC; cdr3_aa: CASSARTSVQETQYF
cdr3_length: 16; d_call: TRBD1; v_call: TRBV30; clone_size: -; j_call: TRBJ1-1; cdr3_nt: TGTGCCTGGAGAAAGGGACAGGTGGTAAGGGGCACTGAAGCTTTCTTT; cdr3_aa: CAWRKGQVVRGTEAFF
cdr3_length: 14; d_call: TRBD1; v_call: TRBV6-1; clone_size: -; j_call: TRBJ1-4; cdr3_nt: TGTGCCAGCAGTGATCGCACAGGGGTCGAAAAACTGTTTTTT; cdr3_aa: CASSDRTGVEKLFF
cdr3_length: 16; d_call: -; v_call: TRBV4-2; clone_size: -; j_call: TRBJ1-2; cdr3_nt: TGTGCCAGCAGCCAAGATCGGGGCACGGCTAACTATGGCTACACCTTC; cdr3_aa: CASSQDRGTANYGYTF
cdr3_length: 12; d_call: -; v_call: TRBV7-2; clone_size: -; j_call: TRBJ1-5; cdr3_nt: TGTGCCAGCACCCCGGGCGCTCAGCCCCAGCATTTT; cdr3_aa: CASTPGAQPQHF
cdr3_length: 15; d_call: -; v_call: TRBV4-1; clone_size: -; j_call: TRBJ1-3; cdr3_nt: TGCGCCAGCAGCCAAGACGGGGACTCTGGAAACACCATATATTTT; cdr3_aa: CASSQDGDSGNTIYF
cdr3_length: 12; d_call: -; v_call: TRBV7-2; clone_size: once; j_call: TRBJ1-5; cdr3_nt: TGTGCCAGCAGCTTTGATAGTGAGCCCCAGCATTTT; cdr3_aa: CASSFDSEPQHF
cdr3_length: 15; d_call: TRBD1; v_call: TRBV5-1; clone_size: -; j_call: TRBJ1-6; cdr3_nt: TGCGCCAGCACCCTCCGACAGGGGGAGAATTCACCCCTCCACTTT; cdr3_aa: CASTLRQGENSPLHF
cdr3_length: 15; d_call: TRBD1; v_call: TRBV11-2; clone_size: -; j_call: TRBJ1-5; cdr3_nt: TGTGCCAGCAGCGCTAGACAGGGGAGCCATCAGCCCCAGCATTTT; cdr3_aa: CASSARQGSHQPQHF
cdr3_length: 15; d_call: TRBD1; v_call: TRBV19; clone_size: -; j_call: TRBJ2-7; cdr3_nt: TGTGCCAGTAGTATGGGACAGGGAAGTTACTACGAGCAGTACTTC; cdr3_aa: CASSMGQGSYYEQYF
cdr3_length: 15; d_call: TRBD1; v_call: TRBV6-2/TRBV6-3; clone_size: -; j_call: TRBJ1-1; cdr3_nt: TGTGCCAGCAGCCCCGTTGGACAGGGACTCACTGAAGCTTTCTTT; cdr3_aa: CASSPVGQGLTEAFF
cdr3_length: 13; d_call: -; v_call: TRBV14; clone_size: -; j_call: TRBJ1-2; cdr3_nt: TGTGCCAGCAGCCTACGGTCGGGTGGTGGCTACACCTTC; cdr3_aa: CASSLRSGGGYTF
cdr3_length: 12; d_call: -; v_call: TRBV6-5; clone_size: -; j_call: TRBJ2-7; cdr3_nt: TGTGCCAGCACCAGAACCTCCTACGAGCAGTACTTC; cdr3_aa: CASTRTSYEQYF
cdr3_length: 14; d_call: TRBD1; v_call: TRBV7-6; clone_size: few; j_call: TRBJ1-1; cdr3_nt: TGTGCCAGCAGTTCTACCCAGGGGGGCACTGAAGCTTTCTTT; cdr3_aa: CASSSTQGGTEAFF
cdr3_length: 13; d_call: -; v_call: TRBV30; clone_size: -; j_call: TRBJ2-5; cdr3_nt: TGTGCCTGGAGTATTTACGGGGACGCGACCCAGTACTTC; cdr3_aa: CAWSIYGDATQYF